The present T cell receptor (beta chain) was sequenced within a study of T cell clonality in common variable immunodeficiency. For this clone: The read is 3 residues too short to cover the CDR3 end, so that end is filled in from the germline J gene.

CDR1 and CDR2 from the germline V gene are SEHNR and FQNEAQ (reference sequence). The CDR3 sequence is 14 residues long. Deletions cut 5 bases from V and 1 base from J, with 11 bases between. Sequencing was performed with immunoSEQ multiplex PCR; in TCRdb, only in-frame clones are kept and a portion is missing. In total the sample includes 50,000 to 65,000 clones, none of them seen once. The TCR comes from a person aged 18 to 75 in good health. Sequenced: peripheral blood mononuclear cells. The V and J genes are TRBV7-9 and TRBJ1-1; D unclear. CDR3 DNA, as far as it was read: TGTGCCAGCAGCCTCCTCGAGGGGAACACTGAA. This translates into CASSLLEGNTE. The full CDR3 reads CASSLLEGNTEAFF.